The following is a T cell receptor beta chain sequence with its context. Antigen unknown. These data are taken from a study of cytomegalovirus exposure and HLA in healthy donors. General study points: Trimming of TCR beta V- and J-genes showed a link, identified in a later analysis, to a missense DCLRE1C variant.

This CDR3 region has 16 residues. The trim removed 3 bases at V and 4 bases at J, leaving 8 bases unmatched. Per germline, CDR1 SGHRS and CDR2 YFSETQ. Use of 60 Vbeta and 13 Jbeta primers characterized the PCR. Method: immunoSEQ multiplex PCR; TCRdb's copy keeps in-frame clones and lacks some. The sample carries more than 80,000 clones, about four fifths recorded once. The J gene is TRBJ2-5, the V gene TRBV5-1, with TRBD1 matching 11 bases. The clonotype comes from a female donor in good health and CMV-seropositive. The sequencing input was PBMCs. CDR3: CASSSGLDRGPETQYF. CDR3 nucleotide sequence: TGCGCCAGCAGCTCGGGCTTGGACAGGGGGCCAGAGACCCAGTACTTC.